This is a list of T cell receptor beta chains from one sample in a study of cytomegalovirus exposure and HLA in healthy donors. Data came from immunoSEQ multiplex PCR; TCRdb stores just in-frame clones and leaves some out. The sample includes approximately 150,000 clones, just under 85% of them seen just once. The sample consisted of PBMCs. These receptors came from a man aged 25 to 40 in good health and CMV-seropositive. The CDR3 runs from the conserved cysteine through the conserved F or W. Each record gives: D gene, clone size, V gene, J gene, CDR3 protein, CDR3 DNA. The D gene is left open where the match is weak. For some rows the clone size is stated as once, few or many, or as a class when expanded; others skip it.

.,once,TRBV6-1,TRBJ2-7,CASSEVPVAYEQYF,TGTGCCAGCAGTGAGGTACCGGTTGCCTACGAGCAGTACTTC
.,once,TRBV19,TRBJ1-1,CASSSFTGNTEAFF,TGTGCCAGTAGTTCTTTTACAGGGAACACTGAAGCTTTCTTT
.,few,TRBV2,TRBJ1-5,CASSDPQGSSNQPQHF,TGTGCCAGCAGTGACCCACAGGGATCTAGCAATCAGCCCCAGCATTTT
TRBD1,.,TRBV6-6,TRBJ1-2,CATTQRDRPEGYTF,TGTGCCACCACCCAGAGGGACAGGCCGGAAGGCTACACCTTC
TRBD1,.,TRBV7-6,TRBJ2-1,CASSSGGTGSASYNEQFF,TGTGCCAGCAGCTCCGGAGGGACAGGCTCTGCCTCCTACAATGAGCAGTTCTTC
.,.,TRBV25-1,TRBJ1-5,CASSESLGSDQPQHF,TGTGCCAGCAGTGAATCCCTCGGTTCCGATCAGCCCCAGCATTTT
.,.,TRBV19,TRBJ1-6,CASQTGITDSPLHF,TGTGCCAGTCAGACGGGGATTACGGATTCACCCCTCCACTTT
.,.,TRBV11-3,TRBJ1-3,CASSSGSGNTIYF,TGTGCCAGCAGCTCCGGCTCTGGAAACACCATATATTTT
.,.,TRBV11-2,TRBJ2-3,CASSLDRRPPGADTQYF,TGTGCCAGCAGCTTAGATCGGCGACCCCCCGGAGCAGATACGCAGTATTTT
.,.,TRBV7-6,TRBJ1-6,CASSSRTFYNSPLHF,TGTGCCAGCAGCTCCCGGACATTCTATAATTCACCCCTCCACTTT
.,.,TRBV19,TRBJ1-2,CASSRDRRVANYGYTF,TGTGCCAGTAGTCGCGACAGGAGAGTTGCTAACTATGGCTACACCTTC
.,.,TRBV6-5,TRBJ2-1,CASSYSAGIEEQFF,TGTGCCAGCAGTTACTCGGCGGGGATAGAAGAGCAGTTCTTC
TRBD2,once,TRBV4-1,TRBJ2-3,CASSQQSTSGERTDTQYF,TGCGCCAGCAGCCAACAATCGACTAGCGGGGAACGCACAGATACGCAGTATTTT
TRBD1,.,TRBV27,TRBJ1-3,CASSPGTGGTGNTIYF,TGTGCCAGCAGTCCGGGGACAGGGGGAACTGGAAACACCATATATTTT
TRBD2,.,TRBV10-1,TRBJ2-3,CASSAILAGGTDTQYF,TGCGCCAGCAGTGCGATACTAGCGGGGGGCACAGATACGCAGTATTTT
TRBD2,.,TRBV9,TRBJ2-3,CASSVAGSEDTQYF,TGTGCCAGCAGTGTAGCGGGGTCAGAAGATACGCAGTATTTT
.,.,TRBV18,TRBJ1-6,CASSLTQSGRGNSPLHF,TGTGCCAGCTCACTAACTCAATCGGGCAGGGGAAATTCACCCCTCCACTTT